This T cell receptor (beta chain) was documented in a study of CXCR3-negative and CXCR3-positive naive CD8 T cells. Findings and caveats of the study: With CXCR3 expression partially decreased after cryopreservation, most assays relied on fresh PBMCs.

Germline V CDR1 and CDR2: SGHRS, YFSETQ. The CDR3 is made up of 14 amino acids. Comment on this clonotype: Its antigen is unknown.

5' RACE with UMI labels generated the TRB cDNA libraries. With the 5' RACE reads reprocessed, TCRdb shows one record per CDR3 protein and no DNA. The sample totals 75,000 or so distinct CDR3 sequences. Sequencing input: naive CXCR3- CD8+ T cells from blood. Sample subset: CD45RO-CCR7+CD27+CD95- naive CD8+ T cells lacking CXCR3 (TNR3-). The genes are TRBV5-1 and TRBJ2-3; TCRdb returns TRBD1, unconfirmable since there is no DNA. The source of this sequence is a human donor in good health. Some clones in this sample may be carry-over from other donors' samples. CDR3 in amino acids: CASFQGWGTDTQYF.